This T cell receptor (beta chain) comes out of a study of spatial heterogeneity in lung cancer. This clonotype is labeled as large. Time point noted: sample taken at primary tumor resection. Unsorted whole RNA from tumor, nontumor lung or frozen PBMC underwent sequencing. Germline V CDR1 and CDR2: MNHEY, SVGEGT. Trimming pared 0 bases from V and 0 bases from J, leaving 14 bases between. The CDR3 has 17 residues. Unique molecular identifiers tagged every individual TCR cDNA molecule. MiXCR, run by TCRdb on the 5' RACE reads, gives a single entry per CDR3 protein. Among approximately 40,000 distinct CDR3 sequences listed, roughly 15% were seen once.

The specimen comprised PBMCs, sampled at surgery. The source of this sequence is a male donor with early-stage non-small cell lung cancer. The chain employs TRBV6-2 or TRBV6-3 and TRBJ1-1, with D unclear. In DNA, the CDR3 is TGTGCCAGCAGTTACTCGATTGGGAAAACTCTGAACACTGAAGCTTTCTTT. Translation: CASSYSIGKTLNTEAFF.